Each of the 23 T cell receptor beta chains below was sequenced from the same sample in a study of monozygotic twins with inflammatory bowel disease. TCRdb reprocessed the 5' RACE reads and reports one entry per CDR3 protein, with no DNA. Recorded for this sample: 440,000 or so distinct CDR3 sequences. Sequenced: blood. These receptors originate from a human donor with ulcerative colitis or Crohn's disease, or a healthy co-twin of an affected twin (not recorded which).

This sequence joins TRBV6-5 and TRBJ2-1; as DNA is missing, the TRBD1 call by TCRdb cannot be tested. Germline V gene sequence: CDR1 MNHEY, CDR2 SVGAGI. The CDR3 consists of 17 residues. This CDR3 is CASSYYRGGARNNEQFF.

V usage is TRBV11-2 and J usage is TRBJ2-2; without DNA, the TCRdb call of TRBD1 cannot be checked. Looked up from germline, CDR1 is SGHAT and CDR2 is FQNNGV. The CDR3 runs to 17 residues. This CDR3 reads CASSLVHGTVGTGELFF.

V usage is TRBV20-1 and J usage is TRBJ2-3; the TCRdb D gene call, TRBD2, has no DNA to confirm it. The CDR3 runs 21 residues. CDR1 and CDR2 (germline): DFQATT, SNEGSKA (reference sequence). CDR3 in amino acids: CSARASLAGVLQPIDTDTQYF.

The rearrangement joins TRBV12-3 or TRBV12-4 to TRBJ2-5. The CDR3 extends over 13 amino acids. CDR3 protein: CASSLKELETQYF.

V usage is TRBV7-8 and J usage is TRBJ2-7; the TCRdb call, TRBD1, lacks DNA for checking. This CDR3 has 15 amino acids. Germline CDR1 SGHVS, CDR2 FQNEAQ. The chain's CDR3 is CASSLTDRTSYEQYF. Using reference TRBV7-8 and TRBJ2-7 for the parts outside the CDR3, the full variable domain is GAGVSQSPRYKVAKRGQDVALRCDPISGHVSLFWYQQALGQGPEFLTYFQNEAQLDKSGLPSDRFFAERPEGSVSTLKIQRTQQEDSAVYLCASSLTDRTSYEQYFGPGTRLTVT.

The CDR3 loop reads CASSLFTTGELFF. The chain recombines TRBV5-1 with TRBJ2-2. The CDR3 spans 13 residues. CDR1 is SGHRS, CDR2 YFSETQ, per germline.

The chain links TRBV29-1 to TRBJ2-1; TCRdb reports TRBD2, a call that lacks DNA to check it against. Germline loops: CDR1 SQVTM, CDR2 ANQGSEA. There are 14 residues in the CDR3. CDR3 sequence reads: CSVGLRDSYNEQFF.

This chain joins TRBV4-1 and TRBJ1-3; without DNA, the TCRdb call of TRBD1 cannot be checked. Per germline, CDR1 MGHRA and CDR2 YSYEKL. This CDR3 is 18 amino acids long. The CDR3 sequence is CASSQDGAWTLSGNTIYF.

This sequence joins TRBV5-1 and TRBJ2-5; TCRdb outputs TRBD1, but without DNA this stays unchecked. The germline CDR1 and CDR2 sequences are SGHRS and YFSETQ. There are 16 residues in the CDR3. The CDR3 sequence is CASSLEDREVQETQYF.

The V and J genes are TRBV6-2 or TRBV6-3 and TRBJ2-1; TCRdb proposes TRBD2, but this gene call is untestable without DNA. Germline V CDR1 and CDR2: MNHEY, SVGEGT. The CDR3 sequence is 12 residues long. The CDR3 protein is CASTRSERRQFF.

The chain recombines TRBV28 with TRBJ1-1; TCRdb's assignment of TRBD1 cannot be checked, as there is no DNA. The CDR3 has 15 residues. The germline V gene has CDR1 MDHEN and CDR2 SYDVKM. CDR3 sequence: CASSSFGGWRTEAFF.

This sequence joins TRBV5-1 and TRBJ1-4; the TRBD1 assignment by TCRdb is unverifiable without DNA. Germline V gives CDR1 SGHRS, CDR2 YFSETQ. The CDR3 sequence is 15 residues long. This chain's CDR3 is CASSSQGPEGEKLFF.

The chain joins TRBV10-3 to TRBJ2-2. CDR3 length equals 12 residues. Germline CDR1 ENHRY, CDR2 SYGVKD. The CDR3 sequence: CAIETLTGELFF.

This rearrangement joins TRBV20-1 to TRBJ1-2; TCRdb names TRBD1, which stays unverified in the absence of DNA. The CDR3 length is 14 residues. The germline V gene has CDR1 DFQATT and CDR2 SNEGSKA (reference sequence). CDR3: CSARVGGRGYGYTF.

The V and J genes are TRBV12-3 or TRBV12-4 and TRBJ1-2. The length of the CDR3 is 13 residues. CDR3 sequence reads: CASSLVNTYGYTF.

V and J are TRBV12-3 or TRBV12-4 and TRBJ1-1; checking the TCRdb D call of TRBD1 is not possible without DNA. The CDR3 runs to 12 residues. This CDR3 is CASRKALYEAFF.

The V gene is TRBV10-3, the J gene TRBJ2-7; as DNA is missing, the TRBD1 call by TCRdb cannot be tested. CDR1 is ENHRY and CDR2 is SYGVKD in the germline V gene. The CDR3 is made up of 16 amino acids. The CDR3 loop is CAISESATAASYEQYF.

The genes are TRBV28 and TRBJ2-3. There are 16 residues in the CDR3. Looked up from germline, CDR1 is MDHEN and CDR2 is SYDVKM. This CDR3 reads CASSSTIEKWGDTQYF.

This chain links TRBV29-1 with TRBJ2-7; without DNA, the TCRdb call of TRBD1 cannot be checked. Germline CDR1 SQVTM, CDR2 ANQGSEA. This CDR3 spans 14 amino acids. This CDR3 reads CSVEDYNIKGGQYF.

V usage is TRBV3-1 and J usage is TRBJ2-1; TCRdb proposes TRBD2, but this gene call is untestable without DNA. The CDR3 extends over 16 amino acids. Per germline, CDR1 LGHDT and CDR2 YNNKEL (reference sequence). The CDR3 region is CASSPSNRREIREQFF.

The chain employs TRBV6-1 and TRBJ1-1. Germline values: CDR1 MNHNS, CDR2 SASEGT. CDR3 length equals 13 residues. The CDR3 here is CASTRTVYTEAFF.

The V call is TRBV29-1, the J call TRBJ2-3; the D gene TCRdb calls, TRBD2, cannot be checked with no DNA. This CDR3 is 16 amino acids long. From germline, CDR1 is SQVTM and CDR2 ANQGSEA. CDR3 loop: CSVSPAGGGGTDTQNF.

The V call is TRBV10-3, the J call TRBJ1-1; TCRdb reports TRBD1, a call that lacks DNA to check it against. There are 14 residues in the CDR3. CDR1 is ENHRY, CDR2 SYGVKD, per germline. CDR3 in amino acids: CAISEGTAGIEAFF.